This is a list of T cell receptor beta chains from one sample in a study of CD8+ T cells in alopecia areata. Some clones are missing from TCRdb's copy, which holds only in-frame ones; the method was immunoSEQ multiplex PCR. The sample contains approximately 150,000 clones, 55% of which appear only once. Sequencing used CD4+ T cells sorted from blood. These TCRs come from a human donor in good health. CDR3s include the opening cysteine and the closing phenylalanine or tryptophan. D genes are given only for firm matches. Size tells how often a clone was seen (once, few, many) or the class of an expanded clone, and some rows leave it out.

-	-	TRBV11-2	TRBJ1-2	16	CASSLLRRGKYYGYTF	TGTGCCAGCAGCTTACTTAGGAGGGGAAAATATTATGGCTACACCTTC
-	TRBD1	TRBV27	TRBJ1-5	15	CASSREQGRDKPQHF	TGTGCCAGCAGTCGCGAACAGGGGCGGGATAAGCCCCAGCATTTT
few	TRBD1	TRBV11-1	TRBJ1-5	14	CASSLAGGRQPQHF	TGTGCCAGCAGCTTAGCAGGGGGCAGGCAGCCCCAGCATTTT
-	-	TRBV5-1	TRBJ1-1	14	CASSLEGRNTEAFF	TGCGCCAGCAGCTTAGAGGGAAGGAACACTGAAGCTTTCTTT
-	TRBD1	TRBV29-1	TRBJ2-5	15	CSVETTGGWKETQYF	TGCAGCGTGGAAACGACAGGGGGCTGGAAAGAGACCCAGTACTTC
-	TRBD1	TRBV25-1	TRBJ2-4	16	CASSDALRGCKVIQYF	TGTGCCAGCAGTGACGCCCTCAGGGGGTGTAAGGTCATTCAGTACTTC
few	TRBD1	TRBV5-1	TRBJ1-2	14	CASSSLDRTYGYTF	TGCGCCAGCAGCTCGTTGGACAGGACCTATGGCTACACCTTC
-	-	TRBV5-1	TRBJ2-2	15	CASGMPGPATGELFF	TGCGCCAGCGGGATGCCGGGACCGGCCACCGGGGAGCTGTTTTTT
-	TRBD1	TRBV6-5	TRBJ1-1	14	CASSAGGYHTEAFF	TGTGCCAGCAGTGCAGGGGGCTACCACACTGAAGCTTTCTTT
-	TRBD2	TRBV9	TRBJ2-5	14	CASSLGPGGETQYF	TGTGCCAGCAGCTTGGGTCCGGGAGGAGAGACCCAGTACTTC
-	TRBD1	TRBV9	TRBJ1-5	15	CASSPRQGQNQPQHF	TGTGCCAGCAGCCCCAGACAGGGACAAAATCAGCCCCAGCATTTT
many	-	TRBV5-4	TRBJ2-2	13	CASSLVYTGELFF	TGTGCCAGCAGCTTGGTGTACACCGGGGAGCTGTTTTTT
-	-	TRBV16	TRBJ1-5	15	CASSQRTGSNQPQHF	TGTGCCAGCAGCCAACGGACGGGTAGCAATCAGCCCCAGCATTTT
-	-	TRBV6-5	TRBJ1-2	14	CASSTDRTPHGYTF	TGTGCCAGCAGTACGGACAGAACTCCGCATGGCTACACCTTC
few	-	TRBV4-1	TRBJ2-6	19	CASSHGKSLGGTGANVLTF	TGCGCCAGCAGCCATGGCAAATCTCTGGGGGGAACTGGGGCCAACGTCCTGACTTTC
-	-	TRBV30	TRBJ1-1	12	CAWIQIRTETFF	TGTGCCTGGATTCAGATTAGGACTGAAACTTTCTTT
-	-	TRBV20-1	TRBJ1-2	10	CSAYVGSYTF	TGCAGTGCTTACGTAGGATCGTACACCTTC
-	-	TRBV5-1	TRBJ2-5	12	CASSDGLRAQYF	TGCGCCAGCAGTGATGGCCTCAGGGCCCAGTACTTC
-	-	TRBV7-9	TRBJ2-3	12	CASSPRGNAQYF	TGTGCCAGCAGCCCACGGGGGAATGCGCAGTATTTT
once	-	TRBV5-1	TRBJ2-7	13	CASSLGDGYEQYF	TGCGCCAGCAGCTTGGGGGACGGATACGAGCAGTACTTC
-	TRBD2	TRBV20-1	TRBJ2-7	11	CSARLAVEQYF	TGCAGTGCTAGACTAGCGGTCGAGCAGTACTTC
few	TRBD2	TRBV30	TRBJ2-2	15	CAWSGAGGPTGELFF	TGTGCCTGGAGTGGAGCGGGAGGGCCCACCGGGGAGCTGTTTTTT
-	-	TRBV6-5	TRBJ2-5	14	CASSPYRLQETQYF	TGTGCCAGCAGTCCTTACAGGCTCCAAGAGACCCAGTACTTC
-	-	TRBV10-3	TRBJ2-2	14	CAITRSLGTGELFF	TGTGCCATCACGCGATCCCTGGGCACCGGGGAGCTGTTTTTT
-	-	TRBV5-1	TRBJ1-5	14	CASSQNGMGQPQHF	TGCGCCAGCAGCCAGAATGGTATGGGTCAGCCCCAGCATTTT
-	-	TRBV28	TRBJ2-5	12	CASSGQQETQYF	TGTGCCAGCAGCGGACAGCAAGAGACCCAGTACTTC
-	TRBD2	TRBV9	TRBJ2-4	15	CASSVAGGPWYIQYF	TGTGCCAGCAGCGTAGCGGGAGGGCCCTGGTACATTCAGTACTTC
-	-	TRBV7-2	TRBJ2-5	15	CASSPRPGATETQYF	TGTGCCAGCAGCCCCCGGCCGGGGGCGACGGAGACCCAGTACTTC
-	TRBD1	TRBV6-5	TRBJ1-3	15	CASSYDRVSGNTIYF	TGTGCCAGCAGTTACGACAGGGTGTCTGGAAACACCATATATTTT
-	TRBD1	TRBV7-3	TRBJ2-3	15	CASSLGQGLADTQYF	TGTGCCAGCAGCTTGGGACAGGGGTTGGCAGATACGCAGTATTTT
few	-	TRBV27	TRBJ2-4	13	CASGDLAKNIQYF	TGTGCCAGCGGGGACCTAGCCAAAAACATTCAGTACTTC
few	-	TRBV29-1	TRBJ1-1	13	CSVAGRMNTEAFF	TGCAGCGTAGCCGGACGGATGAACACTGAAGCTTTCTTT
few	TRBD1	TRBV28	TRBJ2-5	13	CASNRGPQETQYF	TGTGCCAGCAATAGGGGGCCCCAAGAGACCCAGTACTTC
-	-	TRBV30	TRBJ2-6	12	CALGRVANVLTF	TGTGCCTTGGGACGGGTGGCCAACGTCCTGACTTTC
-	TRBD1	TRBV27	TRBJ2-7	14	CASSFLQGSLEQYF	TGTGCCAGCAGTTTTTTACAGGGGAGTCTCGAGCAGTACTTC
-	-	TRBV5-1	TRBJ2-7	15	CASSTRGAGSYEQYF	TGCGCCAGCAGCACCAGGGGTGCGGGCTCCTACGAGCAGTACTTC
-	TRBD2	TRBV29-1	TRBJ2-5	14	CSAGLAGPKETQYF	TGCAGCGCCGGACTAGCGGGACCTAAGGAGACCCAGTACTTC
-	-	TRBV30	TRBJ1-2	12	CAWSLTTAGYTF	TGTGCCTGGAGTTTGACGACAGCGGGCTACACCTTC
many	TRBD2	TRBV4-1	TRBJ2-1	15	CASSQGLAGGNEQFF	TGCGCCAGCAGCCAAGGACTAGCGGGAGGAAATGAGCAGTTCTTC
once	TRBD2	TRBV29-1	TRBJ2-3	13	CSAASGGTDTQYF	TGCAGCGCTGCTAGCGGGGGCACAGATACGCAGTATTTT
-	-	TRBV30	TRBJ1-2	9	CAWGKSHTF	TGTGCCTGGGGTAAATCGCACACCTTC
few	-	TRBV19	TRBJ2-1	13	CASSRRDYNEQFF	TGTGCCAGTAGTCGGAGGGATTACAATGAGCAGTTCTTC
few	TRBD1	TRBV29-1	TRBJ1-5	13	CSAGQGNNQPQHF	TGCAGCGCCGGACAGGGGAATAATCAGCCCCAGCATTTT
-	-	TRBV29-1	TRBJ1-1	13	CSVEVAQGTEAFF	TGCAGCGTTGAAGTGGCCCAGGGAACTGAAGCTTTCTTT
-	-	TRBV18	TRBJ2-5	13	CASSPGAQETQYF	TGTGCCAGCTCACCGGGGGCCCAAGAGACCCAGTACTTC
-	-	TRBV7-9	TRBJ2-1	15	CASSFERGGYNEQFF	TGTGCCAGCAGCTTTGAGAGAGGGGGTTACAATGAGCAGTTCTTC
-	-	TRBV2	TRBJ2-2	12	CASSVFPGELFF	TGTGCCAGCAGTGTCTTTCCCGGGGAGCTGTTTTTT
-	TRBD2	TRBV19	TRBJ2-2	15	CASRREGRGTGELFF	TGTGCCAGTAGACGGGAGGGCCGAGGCACCGGGGAGCTGTTTTTT
few	-	TRBV29-1	TRBJ2-1	11	CSVRSYNEQFF	TGCAGCGTCCGGTCTTACAATGAGCAGTTCTTC
-	-	TRBV5-1	TRBJ2-5	16	CASSAVVDSSGETQYF	TGCGCCAGCAGCGCGGTCGTGGACAGTTCGGGAGAGACCCAGTACTTC
-	-	TRBV5-1	TRBJ2-5	14	CASSFWLAQETQYF	TGCGCCAGCAGCTTTTGGCTAGCCCAAGAGACCCAGTACTTC
few	TRBD1	TRBV2	TRBJ1-5	15	CASSDGGQGGQPQHF	TGTGCCAGCAGTGACGGCGGACAGGGTGGACAGCCCCAGCATTTT